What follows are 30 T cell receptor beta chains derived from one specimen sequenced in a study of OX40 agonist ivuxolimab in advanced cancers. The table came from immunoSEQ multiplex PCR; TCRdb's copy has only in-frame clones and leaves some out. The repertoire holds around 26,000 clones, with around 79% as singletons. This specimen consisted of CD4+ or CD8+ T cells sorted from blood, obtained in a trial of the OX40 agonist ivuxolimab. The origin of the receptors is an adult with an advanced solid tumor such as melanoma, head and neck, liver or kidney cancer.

In nucleotides, the CDR3 is TGTGCCAGCAGCTACGGGCTAGCGGCTTTCTTT. This encodes CASSYGLAAFF. The rearrangement joins TRBV11-2 to TRBJ1-1; D gene uncertain. CDR1 is SGHAT and CDR2 is FQNNGV in the germline V gene. The V gene lost 4 bases and the J gene lost 11 bases, with 11 bases spanning the gap. The CDR3 contains 11 residues.

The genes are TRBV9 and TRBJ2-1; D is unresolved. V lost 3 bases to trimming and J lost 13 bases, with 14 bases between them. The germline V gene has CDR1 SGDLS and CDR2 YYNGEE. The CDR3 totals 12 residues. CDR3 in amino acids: CASSAILGHQFF. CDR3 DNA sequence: TGTGCCAGCAGCGCAATCCTCGGCCATCAGTTCTTC.

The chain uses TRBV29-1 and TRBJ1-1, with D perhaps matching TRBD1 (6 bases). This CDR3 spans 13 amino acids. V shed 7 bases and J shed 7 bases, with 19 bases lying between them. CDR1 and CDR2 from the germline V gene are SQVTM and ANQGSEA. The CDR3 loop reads CSAKSGGRGEAFF. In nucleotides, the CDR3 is TGCAGCGCGAAAAGCGGGGGGCGTGGTGAAGCTTTCTTT.

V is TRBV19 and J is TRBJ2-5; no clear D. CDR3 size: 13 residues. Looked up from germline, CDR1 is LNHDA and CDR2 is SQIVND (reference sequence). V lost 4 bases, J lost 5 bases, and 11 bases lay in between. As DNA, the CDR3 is TGTGCCAGTAGTAAAGGGTTGGCGGAGACCCAGTACTTC. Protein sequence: CASSKGLAETQYF.

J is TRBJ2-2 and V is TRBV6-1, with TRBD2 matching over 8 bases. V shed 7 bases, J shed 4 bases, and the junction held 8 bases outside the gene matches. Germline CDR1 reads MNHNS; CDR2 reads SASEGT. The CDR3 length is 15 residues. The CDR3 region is CASIFAGGSTGELFF. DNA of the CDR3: TGTGCCAGCATTTTTGCGGGGGGCAGCACCGGGGAGCTGTTTTTT.

The CDR3 here is CASTLMGSSGANVLTF. As DNA, the CDR3 is TGTGCCAGTACCCTAATGGGGTCGTCTGGGGCCAACGTCCTGACTTTC. The V call is TRBV19, the J call TRBJ2-6; D ambiguous. V shed 7 bases and J shed 1 base, with 14 bases lying between them. The CDR3 contains 16 residues. CDR1 is LNHDA and CDR2 is SQIVND in the germline V gene (reference sequence).

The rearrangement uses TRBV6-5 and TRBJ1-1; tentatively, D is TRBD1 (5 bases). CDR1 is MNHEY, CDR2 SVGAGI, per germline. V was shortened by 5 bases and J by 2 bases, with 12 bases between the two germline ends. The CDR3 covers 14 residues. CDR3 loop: CASSRGTENTEAFF. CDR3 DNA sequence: TGTGCCAGCAGTCGAGGGACGGAAAACACTGAAGCTTTCTTT.

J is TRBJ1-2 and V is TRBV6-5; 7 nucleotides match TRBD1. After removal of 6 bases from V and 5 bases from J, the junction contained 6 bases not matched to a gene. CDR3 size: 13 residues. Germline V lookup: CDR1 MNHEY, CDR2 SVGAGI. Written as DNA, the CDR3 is TGTGCCAGCAGCTCGGACAGGAAGTATGGCTACACCTTC. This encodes CASSSDRKYGYTF.

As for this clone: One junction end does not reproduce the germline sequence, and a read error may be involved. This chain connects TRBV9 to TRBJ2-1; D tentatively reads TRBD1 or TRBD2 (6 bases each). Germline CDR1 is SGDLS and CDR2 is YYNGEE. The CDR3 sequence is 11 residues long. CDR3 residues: CASSVGGGLLF. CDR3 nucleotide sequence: TGTGCCAGCAGCGTAGGTGGGGGGCTGCTCTTC.

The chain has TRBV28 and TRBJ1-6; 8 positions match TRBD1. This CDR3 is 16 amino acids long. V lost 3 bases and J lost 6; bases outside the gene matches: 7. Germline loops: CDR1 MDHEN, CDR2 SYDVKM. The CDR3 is CASSLWTGNLNSPLHF. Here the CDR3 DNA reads TGTGCCAGCAGTTTGTGGACAGGGAACCTTAATTCACCCCTCCACTTT. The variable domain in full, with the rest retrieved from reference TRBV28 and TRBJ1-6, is DVKVTQSSRYLVKRTGEKVFLECVQDMDHENMFWYRQDPGLGLRLIYFSYDVKMKEKGDIPEGYSVSREKKERFSLILESASTNQTSMYLCASSLWTGNLNSPLHFGNGTRLTVT.

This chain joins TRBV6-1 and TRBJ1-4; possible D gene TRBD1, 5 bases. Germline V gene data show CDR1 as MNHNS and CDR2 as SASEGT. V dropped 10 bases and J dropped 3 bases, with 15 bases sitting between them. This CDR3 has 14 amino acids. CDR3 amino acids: CATTSGLANEKLFF. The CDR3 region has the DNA TGTGCCACCACTTCGGGGCTGGCTAATGAAAAACTGTTTTTT.

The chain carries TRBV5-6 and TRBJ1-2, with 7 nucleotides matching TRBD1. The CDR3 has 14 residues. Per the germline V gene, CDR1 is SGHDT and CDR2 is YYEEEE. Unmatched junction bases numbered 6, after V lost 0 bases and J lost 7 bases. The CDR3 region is CASSLDRGRRGYTF. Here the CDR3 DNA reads TGTGCCAGCAGCTTGGACAGGGGACGGCGTGGCTACACCTTC.

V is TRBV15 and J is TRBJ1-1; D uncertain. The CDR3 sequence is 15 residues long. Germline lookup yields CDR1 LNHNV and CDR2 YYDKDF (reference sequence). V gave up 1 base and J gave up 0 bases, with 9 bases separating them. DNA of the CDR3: TGTGCCACCAGCAGAGCTTTGTACATGAACACTGAAGCTTTCTTT. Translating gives CATSRALYMNTEAFF.

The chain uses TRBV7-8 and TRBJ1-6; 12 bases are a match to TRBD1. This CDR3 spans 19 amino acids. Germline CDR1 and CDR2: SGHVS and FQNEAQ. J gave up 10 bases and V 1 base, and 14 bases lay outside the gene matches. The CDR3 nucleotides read TGTGCCAGCAGCTTAGAGGGCGGGACAGGGGGCTTTGAAGGGTCACCCCTCCACTTT. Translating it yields CASSLEGGTGGFEGSPLHF.

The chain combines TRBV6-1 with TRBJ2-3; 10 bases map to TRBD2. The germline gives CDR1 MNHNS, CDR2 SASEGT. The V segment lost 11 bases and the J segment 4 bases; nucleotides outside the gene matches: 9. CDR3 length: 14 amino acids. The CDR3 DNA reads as TGTGCCTCAAAAGGGACTAGCGTCGCAGATACGCAGTATTTT. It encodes CASKGTSVADTQYF.

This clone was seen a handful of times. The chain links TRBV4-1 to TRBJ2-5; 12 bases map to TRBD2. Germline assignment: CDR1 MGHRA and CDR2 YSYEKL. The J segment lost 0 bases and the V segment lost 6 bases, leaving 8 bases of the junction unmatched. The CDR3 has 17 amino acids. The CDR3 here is CASSPTSGGQYQETQYF. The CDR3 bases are TGCGCCAGCAGTCCGACTAGCGGGGGACAGTACCAAGAGACCCAGTACTTC.

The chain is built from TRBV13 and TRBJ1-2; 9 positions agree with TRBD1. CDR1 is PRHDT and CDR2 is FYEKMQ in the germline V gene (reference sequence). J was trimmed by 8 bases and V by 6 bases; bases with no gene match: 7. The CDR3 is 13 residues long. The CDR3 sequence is CASRGTGGAGYTF. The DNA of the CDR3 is TGTGCCAGCAGGGGTACAGGGGGCGCCGGCTACACCTTC.

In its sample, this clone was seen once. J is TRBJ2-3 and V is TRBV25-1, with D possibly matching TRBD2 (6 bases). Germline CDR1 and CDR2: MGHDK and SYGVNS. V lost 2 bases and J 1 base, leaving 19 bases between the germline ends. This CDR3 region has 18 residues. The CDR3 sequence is CASSETGSLLGGTDTQYF. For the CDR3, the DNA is TGTGCCAGCAGTGAAACCGGGAGTTTACTTGGGGGCACAGATACGCAGTATTTT.

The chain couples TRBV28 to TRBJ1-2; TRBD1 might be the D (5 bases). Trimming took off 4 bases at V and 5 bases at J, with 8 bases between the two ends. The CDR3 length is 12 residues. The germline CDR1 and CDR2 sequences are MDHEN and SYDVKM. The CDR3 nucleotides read TGTGCCAGCAGTTGGAAGGGGTATGGCTACACCTTC. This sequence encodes CASSWKGYGYTF.

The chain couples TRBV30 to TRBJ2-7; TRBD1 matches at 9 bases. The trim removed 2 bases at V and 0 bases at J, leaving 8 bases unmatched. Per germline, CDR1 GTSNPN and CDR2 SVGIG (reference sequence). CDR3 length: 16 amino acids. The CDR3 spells CAWSLRGQGPSYEQYF. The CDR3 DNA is TGTGCCTGGAGTCTCAGGGGACAGGGTCCCTCCTACGAGCAGTACTTC.

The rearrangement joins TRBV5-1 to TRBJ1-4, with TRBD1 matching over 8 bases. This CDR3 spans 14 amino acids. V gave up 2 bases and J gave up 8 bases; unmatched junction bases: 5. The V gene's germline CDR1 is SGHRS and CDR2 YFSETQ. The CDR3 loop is CASSLGQGGEKLFF. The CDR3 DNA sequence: TGCGCCAGCAGCTTAGGACAGGGTGGGGAAAAACTGTTTTTT.

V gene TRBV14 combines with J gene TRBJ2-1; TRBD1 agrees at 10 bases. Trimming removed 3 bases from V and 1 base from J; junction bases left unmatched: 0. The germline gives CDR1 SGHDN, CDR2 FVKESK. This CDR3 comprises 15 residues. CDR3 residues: CASSQDRGSYNEQFF. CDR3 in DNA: TGTGCCAGCAGCCAGGACAGGGGGTCCTACAATGAGCAGTTCTTC. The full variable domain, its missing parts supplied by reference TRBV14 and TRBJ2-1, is EAGVTQFPSHSVIEKGQTVTLRCDPISGHDNLYWYRRVMGKEIKFLLHFVKESKQDESGMPNNRFLAERTGGTYSTLKVQPAELEDSGVYFCASSQDRGSYNEQFFGPGTRLTVL.

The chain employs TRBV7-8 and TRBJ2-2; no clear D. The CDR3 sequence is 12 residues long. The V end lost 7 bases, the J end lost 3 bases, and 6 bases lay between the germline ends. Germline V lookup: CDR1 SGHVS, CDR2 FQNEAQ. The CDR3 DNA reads TGTGCCAGCACCCCGTACACCGGGGAGCTGTTTTTT. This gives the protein CASTPYTGELFF.

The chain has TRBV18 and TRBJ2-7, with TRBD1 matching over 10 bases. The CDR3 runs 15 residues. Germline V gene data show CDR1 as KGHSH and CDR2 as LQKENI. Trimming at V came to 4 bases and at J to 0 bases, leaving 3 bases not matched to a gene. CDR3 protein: CASSRDRGPSYEQYF. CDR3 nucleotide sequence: TGTGCCAGCTCACGAGACAGGGGGCCCTCCTACGAGCAGTACTTC.

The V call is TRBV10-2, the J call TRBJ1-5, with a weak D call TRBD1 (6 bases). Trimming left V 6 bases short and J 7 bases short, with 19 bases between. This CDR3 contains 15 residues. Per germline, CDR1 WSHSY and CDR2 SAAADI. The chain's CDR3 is CASRPGGAPRQPQHF. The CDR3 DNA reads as TGCGCCAGCAGGCCCGGGGGGGCCCCCAGGCAGCCCCAGCATTTT.

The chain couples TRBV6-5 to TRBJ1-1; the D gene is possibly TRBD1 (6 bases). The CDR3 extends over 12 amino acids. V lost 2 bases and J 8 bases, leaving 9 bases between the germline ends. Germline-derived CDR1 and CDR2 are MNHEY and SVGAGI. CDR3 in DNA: TGTGCCAGCAGTTACGGGGGCAGGGAAGCTTTCTTT. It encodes CASSYGGREAFF.

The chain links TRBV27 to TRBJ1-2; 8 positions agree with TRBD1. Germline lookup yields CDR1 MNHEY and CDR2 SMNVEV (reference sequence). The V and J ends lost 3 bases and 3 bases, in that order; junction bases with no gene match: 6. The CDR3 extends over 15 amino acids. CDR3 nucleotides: TGTGCCAGCAGTTTGCGGCAGGGGGCGTACTATGGCTACACCTTC. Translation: CASSLRQGAYYGYTF.

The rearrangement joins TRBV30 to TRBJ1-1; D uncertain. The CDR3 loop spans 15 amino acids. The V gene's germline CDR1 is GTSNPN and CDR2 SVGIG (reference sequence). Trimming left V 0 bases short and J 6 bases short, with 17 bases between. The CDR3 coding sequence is TGTGCCTGGAGTGTAATTTCTCCGGTATTCCCTGAAGCTTTCTTT. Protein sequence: CAWSVISPVFPEAFF.

CDR3 sequence: CASSDPGLALGETQYF. The CDR3 DNA reads as TGTGCCAGCAGCGACCCGGGACTAGCCCTTGGGGAGACCCAGTACTTC. This chain links TRBV7-2 with TRBJ2-5, with 9 bases aligning to TRBD2. V dropped 5 bases and J dropped 5; count of bases not matched to a gene: 12. CDR3 length equals 16 residues. Germline V lookup: CDR1 SGHTA, CDR2 FQGNSA. Full variable domain (outside the CDR3, taken from reference TRBV7-2 and TRBJ2-5): GAGVSQSPSNKVTEKGKDVELRCDPISGHTALYWYRQSLGQGLEFLIYFQGNSAPDKSGLPSDRFSAERTGGSVSTLTIQRTQQEDSAVYLCASSDPGLALGETQYFGPGTRLLVL.

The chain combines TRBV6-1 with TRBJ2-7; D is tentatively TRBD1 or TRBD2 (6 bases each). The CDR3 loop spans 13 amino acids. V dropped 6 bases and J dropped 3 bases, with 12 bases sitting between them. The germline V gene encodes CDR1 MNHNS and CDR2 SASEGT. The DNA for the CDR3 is TGTGCCAGCAGGAGGGGGGCCCTCTACGAGCAGTACTTC. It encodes CASRRGALYEQYF.